The 5 T cell receptor beta chains in this list originate from one sample, sequenced in a study of blood T cell repertoires in COVID-19. Method: immunoSEQ multiplex PCR; TCRdb's copy keeps in-frame clones and lacks some. The sample lists about 100,000 clones; about four fifths were seen once. The sample taken for sequencing was peripheral blood. The receptors were gathered from a human donor in a cohort sampled during active COVID-19.

V and J are TRBV5-1 and TRBJ2-5, with 12 bases lining up with TRBD1. Germline trimming cut 4 bases from V and 4 bases from J; bases unmatched to any gene: 5. This CDR3 is built from 15 residues. Germline V gene data show CDR1 as SGHRS and CDR2 as YFSETQ. The CDR3 bases are TGCGCCAGCAGCCGGGGACAGGGGGCAGTAGAGACCCAGTACTTC. Translation: CASSRGQGAVETQYF.

The chain couples TRBV30 to TRBJ2-3; 8 bases fit TRBD1. The ends lost 0 bases at V and 3 bases at J; junction bases unmatched: 11. CDR3 length: 17 amino acids. Germline-derived CDR1 and CDR2 are GTSNPN and SVGIG (reference sequence). The CDR3 spells CAWSVIRRQGLTDTQYF. The CDR3 bases are TGTGCCTGGAGTGTTATAAGACGACAGGGGTTAACAGATACGCAGTATTTT.

The chain recombines TRBV7-2 with TRBJ1-2; the D is unclear. Looked up from germline, CDR1 is SGHTA and CDR2 is FQGNSA. The V end lost 5 bases, the J end lost 2 bases, and 6 bases lay between the germline ends. The CDR3 is made up of 12 amino acids. CDR3 DNA sequence: TGTGCCAGCAGCCTCGCGAACTATGGCTACACCTTC. As protein: CASSLANYGYTF.

This chain joins TRBV6-2 or TRBV6-3 and TRBJ1-2; D might be TRBD1 (5 bases). Per germline, CDR1 MNHEY and CDR2 SVGEGT. This CDR3 spans 14 amino acids. The ends were cut back, 2 bases at V and 8 bases at J, with 15 bases in the middle. The CDR3 loop is CASSYGDGRGGYTF. For the CDR3, the DNA is TGTGCCAGCAGTTACGGTGACGGAAGGGGCGGCTACACCTTC.

The V and J genes are TRBV18 and TRBJ1-2; 8 bases are a match to TRBD1. CDR1 is KGHSH and CDR2 is LQKENI in the germline V gene. CDR3 length equals 17 residues. V gave up 1 base and J gave up 7 bases; unmatched junction bases: 14. The DNA of the CDR3 is TGTGCCAGCTCACCACAGAAGACAGGGGCGGACGGCGGTGGCTACACCTTC. Translation: CASSPQKTGADGGGYTF.